Sequencing of this T cell receptor beta chain was carried out in a study of CD4 and CD8 cells across lung adenocarcinoma regions. This clonotype was counted many times. Donors had localized lung adenocarcinoma, a non-small cell lung cancer. Trimming removed 1 base from V and 10 bases from J, with 14 bases in between. The CDR3 length is 14 residues. CDR1 is MNHEY and CDR2 is SMNVEV in the germline V gene (reference sequence). TCRdb re-analysed the PCR reads in MiXCR, keeping a single row per CDR3 protein. The repertoire consists of roughly 20,000 distinct CDR3 sequences, with roughly half occurring once and the leading ten covering more than 20%.

This clonotype was obtained from a female donor with lung adenocarcinoma. The CD4 and CD8 labels of this study may be unreliable. Sequencing was carried out using CD8+ T cells from the center of a lung tumor. V and J are TRBV27 and TRBJ2-1; weak D call: TRBD1 (5 bases). The CDR3 loop reads CASSLFPGNREQFF. Written as DNA, the CDR3 is TGTGCCAGCAGTTTATTTCCTGGGAACAGGGAGCAGTTCTTC.